These 30 T cell receptor beta chains came from one sample sequenced in a study of blood T cell repertoires in COVID-19. Assay: immunoSEQ multiplex PCR; the TCRdb copy retains only in-frame clones and omits some. The repertoire has some 200,000 clones, 87% of them found once; the top ten carry 2% to 2.5%. Sequencing used PBMCs or T cells enriched from blood (not recorded which). The receptors stem from a woman aged 25-40 years who had recovered from COVID-19.

A word on this clone: Other DNA sequences in this sample translate to the same CDR3. V is TRBV5-1 and J is TRBJ2-7; D may be TRBD2 (6 bases). Germline assignment: CDR1 SGHRS and CDR2 YFSETQ. CDR3 length: 13 residues. V lost 5 bases, J lost 0 bases, and 9 bases lay in between. The CDR3 loop reads CASSRGDSYEQYF. The CDR3, as DNA: TGCGCCAGCAGTCGCGGGGACTCCTACGAGCAGTACTTC.

This clone was counted only a few times. This rearrangement joins TRBV4-3 to TRBJ1-2; the D is unclear. V was cut by 0 bases and J by 5 bases, with 16 bases left in between. Germline V gene sequence: CDR1 LGHNA, CDR2 YSLEER. The CDR3 consists of 16 residues. This CDR3 is CASSQDRQVRGYGYTF. CDR3 bases: TGCGCCAGCAGCCAAGACAGGCAGGTTCGGGGTTATGGCTACACCTTC.

The V and J genes are TRBV6-5 and TRBJ2-2, with D maybe TRBD1 (6 bases). CDR3 size: 16 residues. Germline V gene lookup returns CDR1 MNHEY and CDR2 SVGAGI. V was shortened by 2 bases and J by 4 bases, with 14 bases between the two germline ends. The CDR3 bases are TGTGCCAGCAGTTACGCGAACAGGGTCGGCACCGGGGAGCTGTTTTTT. Its translation: CASSYANRVGTGELFF.

The rearrangement links TRBV12-5 to TRBJ2-5; 7 positions agree with TRBD1. The V and J ends lost 3 bases and 3 bases, in that order; junction bases with no gene match: 4. The CDR3 runs 14 residues. Germline V lookup: CDR1 LGHNT, CDR2 FRNRAP. The CDR3 region is CASGLIDREETQYF. For the CDR3, the DNA is TGTGCTAGTGGTTTAATTGACAGGGAAGAGACCCAGTACTTC.

V usage is TRBV27 and J usage is TRBJ1-3; D might be TRBD1 (6 bases). Germline loops: CDR1 MNHEY, CDR2 SMNVEV (reference sequence). The CDR3 has 14 amino acids. V lost 4 bases and J 3 bases, leaving 10 bases between the germline ends. The CDR3 nucleotides are TGTGCCAGCAGTTCCAGGGGTAGTGGAAACACCATATATTTT. It translates to CASSSRGSGNTIYF.

The chain joins TRBV15 to TRBJ2-7, with TRBD2 as a possible D gene (5 bases). Trimming removed 0 bases at V and 7 bases at J, with 25 bases between. Germline V lookup: CDR1 LNHNV, CDR2 YYDKDF (reference sequence). This CDR3 contains 18 residues. CDR3 nucleotides: TGTGCCACCAGCAGAGATAGAATAAACGGTCCGGGGAAGGGAGAGCAGTACTTC. Protein: CATSRDRINGPGKGEQYF.

The chain recombines TRBV7-9 with TRBJ2-7; 11 bases align to TRBD1. The germline V gene has CDR1 SEHNR and CDR2 FQNEAQ (reference sequence). This CDR3 is built from 17 residues. J was trimmed by 0 bases and V by 1 base; bases with no gene match: 5. CDR3 in amino acids: CASSLVRGTGGSYEQYF. CDR3 bases: TGTGCCAGCAGCTTAGTGAGAGGGACAGGGGGCTCCTACGAGCAGTACTTC.

The chain is built from TRBV10-3 and TRBJ2-7; 14 nucleotides match TRBD2. The V gene end was trimmed by 6 bases and the J gene end by 6 bases; junction bases not matched to a gene: 10. The V gene's germline CDR1 is ENHRY and CDR2 SYGVKD. The CDR3 runs 16 residues. CDR3: CAISTPGLAGVGEQYF. The CDR3 DNA is TGTGCCATCAGCACACCGGGACTAGCGGGAGTCGGCGAGCAGTACTTC.

The chain joins TRBV6-5 to TRBJ1-1; D is perhaps TRBD1 (6 bases). V lost 6 bases and J lost 2, with 13 bases in between. This CDR3 has 14 residues. Germline V gives CDR1 MNHEY, CDR2 SVGAGI. In DNA form, the CDR3 reads TGTGCCAGCAGGAGCCGGGGGGCCAACACTGAAGCTTTCTTT. It is translated as CASRSRGANTEAFF.

The rearrangement links TRBV13 to TRBJ2-3; perhaps TRBD1 as D (5 bases). The CDR3 length is 14 residues. Per the germline V gene, CDR1 is PRHDT and CDR2 is FYEKMQ (reference sequence). Trimming pared 6 bases from V and 2 bases from J, leaving 12 bases between. In nucleotides, the CDR3 is TGTGCCAGCAGAGGTCAGGGATTCACAGATACGCAGTATTTT. It codes for CASRGQGFTDTQYF.

The V gene is TRBV19, the J gene TRBJ1-5; D ambiguous. Germline V gives CDR1 LNHDA, CDR2 SQIVND (reference sequence). Trimming shortened V by 6 bases and J by 4 bases, and 13 bases separated the two germline ends. CDR3 size: 14 residues. This chain's CDR3 is CASSPRETNQPQHF. As DNA, the CDR3 is TGTGCCAGTAGCCCCCGGGAGACGAATCAGCCCCAGCATTTT.

V is TRBV7-9 and J is TRBJ1-5; no reliable D call. CDR1 is SEHNR and CDR2 is FQNEAQ in the germline V gene (reference sequence). This CDR3 spans 14 amino acids. The V end lost 5 bases, the J end lost 6 bases, and 14 bases lay between the germline ends. DNA of the CDR3: TGTGCCAGCAGCCCGATGGGTACAGTTCAGCCCCAGCATTTT. It translates to CASSPMGTVQPQHF.

The rearrangement joins TRBV7-2 to TRBJ2-1; D uncertain. Germline V gives CDR1 SGHTA, CDR2 FQGNSA. V shed 2 bases and J shed 3 bases, with 11 bases lying between them. The CDR3 extends over 15 amino acids. In nucleotides, the CDR3 is TGTGCCAGCAGCTTAACGAACGGCGGCTACAATGAGCAGTTCTTC. Its protein product is CASSLTNGGYNEQFF.

This clone has more than one count but fewer than ten. The CDR3 DNA reads TGCAGCGTTGTTTCCTCGCGGGCCGGGGAGCTGTTTTTT. This gives the protein CSVVSSRAGELFF. This sequence joins TRBV29-1 and TRBJ2-2; tentative D call: TRBD2 (5 bases). The germline V and J ends were trimmed by 4 bases and 6 bases, with 12 bases remaining between them. CDR3 size: 13 residues. Germline CDR1 and CDR2: SQVTM and ANQGSEA.

This chain connects TRBV19 to TRBJ1-6; no clear D. The V end was cut by 3 bases, the J end by 5 bases, with 11 bases between. Germline lookup yields CDR1 LNHDA and CDR2 SQIVND (reference sequence). The CDR3 extends over 15 amino acids. The CDR3 reads CASSIGRSNNSPLHF. CDR3 sequence (DNA): TGTGCCAGTAGTATCGGAAGGAGCAATAATTCACCCCTCCACTTT.

The rearrangement joins TRBV7-2 to TRBJ1-3, with D unclear. The germline V gene has CDR1 SGHTA and CDR2 FQGNSA. The CDR3 consists of 16 residues. Trimming shortened V by 4 bases and J by 5 bases, and 18 bases separated the two germline ends. The CDR3 reads CASSSPGNARRNTIYF. The DNA for the CDR3 is TGTGCCAGCAGCTCTCCGGGTAACGCTCGGCGAAACACCATATATTTT.

This clone has a handful of counts. This sequence joins TRBV7-6 and TRBJ2-7, with a tentative D call TRBD1 (6 bases). V shed 8 bases and J shed 0 bases, with 11 bases lying between them. Per germline, CDR1 SGHVS and CDR2 FNYEAQ. This CDR3 is 13 amino acids long. DNA for the CDR3: TGTGCCAGCGGGGGCCCAAGCTCCTACGAGCAGTACTTC. Its translation is CASGGPSSYEQYF.

The chain combines TRBV5-4 with TRBJ2-5; the D gene is possibly TRBD1 (6 bases). The CDR3 totals 14 residues. Germline V gene lookup returns CDR1 SGHNT and CDR2 YYREEE (reference sequence). Trimming cost V 3 bases and J 3 bases, with 12 bases left between them. CDR3: CASSSPRTEETQYF. CDR3 nucleotides: TGTGCCAGCAGCTCTCCCCGGACAGAAGAGACCCAGTACTTC.

This rearrangement joins TRBV24-1 to TRBJ1-1; 7 positions agree with TRBD1. J gave up 5 bases and V 12 bases, and 14 bases lay outside the gene matches. The CDR3 sequence is 14 residues long. In germline, CDR1 is KGHDR, CDR2 SFDVKD. CDR3 nucleotides: TGTGCCTCATCGAAGGGGGCGACTTTGACTGAAGCTTTCTTT. As protein: CASSKGATLTEAFF.

The rearrangement uses TRBV7-9 and TRBJ2-1; 16 nucleotides agree with TRBD2. With V trimmed by 3 bases and J by 4 bases, 9 bases remained unmatched. There are 19 residues in the CDR3. CDR1 is SEHNR, CDR2 FQNEAQ, per germline (reference sequence). The CDR3 reads CASSLGLAGGPPKYNEQFF. DNA for the CDR3: TGTGCCAGCAGCTTGGGACTAGCGGGAGGGCCTCCAAAATACAATGAGCAGTTCTTC.

The V call is TRBV7-3, the J call TRBJ2-2, with 13 positions matching TRBD2. Trimming at V came to 3 bases and at J to 9 bases, leaving 7 bases not matched to a gene. The CDR3 has 16 residues. Germline lookup yields CDR1 SGHTA and CDR2 FQGTGA. The DNA for the CDR3 is TGTGCCAGCAGCTTGCCGGGACTAGCGGGGACGAGGGAGCTGTTTTTT. Its translation: CASSLPGLAGTRELFF.

This chain joins TRBV6-5 and TRBJ1-5; D might be TRBD1 (6 bases). Between the trimmed V and J ends, which lost 6 bases and 4 bases, there was a span of 16 bases. This CDR3 contains 15 residues. Germline CDR1 reads MNHEY; CDR2 reads SVGAGI. DNA of the CDR3: TGTGCCAGCAGCGGTACAGGGTTGGGTAATCAGCCCCAGCATTTT. Protein: CASSGTGLGNQPQHF.

The chain has TRBV27 and TRBJ1-2, with TRBD1 identical over 8 bases. The CDR3 is made up of 14 amino acids. V trimming: 2 bases; J trimming: 4 bases; junction bases outside the gene matches: 3. Germline V gives CDR1 MNHEY, CDR2 SMNVEV (reference sequence). CDR3 sequence (DNA): TGTGCCAGCAGTTTACGGGGACAGGTCTATGGCTACACCTTC. Translating it yields CASSLRGQVYGYTF.

This clone was seen at least ten times. The V and J genes are TRBV12-3 or TRBV12-4 and TRBJ1-3, with D uncertain. The CDR3 sequence is 13 residues long. Trimming removed 4 bases at V and 4 bases at J, with 8 bases between. The CDR3 nucleotides are TGTGCCAGCAGTTCCCATACAGGAAACACCATATATTTT. Its protein is CASSSHTGNTIYF.

The sample holds one count of this clone. This chain links TRBV24-1 with TRBJ2-1, with TRBD1 identical over 10 bases. V gave up 3 bases and J gave up 5 bases; unmatched junction bases: 6. Germline-derived CDR1 and CDR2 are KGHDR and SFDVKD. This CDR3 region has 16 residues. The CDR3 bases are TGTGCCACCAGTGATCAGACAGGGGGCGAAGACAATGAGCAGTTCTTC. As protein: CATSDQTGGEDNEQFF.

The CDR3 region is CASSQFYLGASTDTQYF. Here the CDR3 DNA reads TGCGCCAGCAGCCAATTCTATTTGGGGGCTAGCACAGATACGCAGTATTTT. This chain uses TRBV4-3 with TRBJ2-3, with D possibly being TRBD1 (6 bases). Per the germline V gene, CDR1 is LGHNA and CDR2 is YSLEER. The germline V and J ends were trimmed by 2 bases and 0 bases, with 15 bases remaining between them. The CDR3 totals 17 residues.

CDR3 amino acids: CAISSPGENTEAFF. CDR3 bases: TGTGCCATCAGCTCCCCGGGTGAGAACACTGAAGCTTTCTTT. This chain links TRBV10-3 with TRBJ1-1; D is unclear. V dropped 6 bases and J dropped 1 base, with 12 bases sitting between them. Germline CDR1 reads ENHRY; CDR2 reads SYGVKD. The CDR3 has 14 amino acids.

The V call is TRBV30, the J call TRBJ1-1, with unresolved D. This CDR3 region has 11 residues. In germline, CDR1 is GTSNPN, CDR2 SVGIG (reference sequence). The germline V and J ends were trimmed by 1 base and 7 bases, with 7 bases remaining between them. This CDR3 reads CAWSESSEAFF. The CDR3 DNA reads as TGTGCCTGGAGTGAGAGTAGTGAAGCTTTCTTT.

The chain links TRBV11-1 to TRBJ2-3; possibly TRBD2 for D (7 bases). V lost 1 base, J lost 6 bases, and 11 bases lay in between. The germline V gene encodes CDR1 SGHAT and CDR2 FQDESV (reference sequence). The CDR3 is made up of 14 amino acids. The CDR3 protein is CASSLGAGADTQYF. CDR3 sequence (DNA): TGTGCCAGCAGCTTAGGGGCGGGGGCCGATACGCAGTATTTT.

The V and J genes are TRBV5-1 and TRBJ2-1, with 8 bases aligning to TRBD2. Germline V gene data show CDR1 as SGHRS and CDR2 as YFSETQ. V gave up 6 bases and J gave up 6 bases; unmatched junction bases: 11. The CDR3 runs 15 residues. The CDR3 protein is CASNAGGPFSNEQFF. Written as DNA, the CDR3 is TGCGCCAGCAACGCGGGGGGCCCCTTTTCCAATGAGCAGTTCTTC.